The entry below describes one T cell receptor beta chain. This entry belongs to a study of T cell responses to AZD1222 COVID-19 vaccine. Repertoires were generated with immunoSEQ multiplex PCR, while TCRdb's copy carries only in-frame clones and drops some. Counted here are about 120,000 clones, roughly 87% occurring once; the ten biggest clones make up 2.5% to 3%. This CDR3 is 12 amino acids long. The germline V gene encodes CDR1 SGHDT and CDR2 YYEEEE. Deletions cut 0 bases from V and 7 bases from J, with 5 bases between. This chain joins TRBV5-6 and TRBJ1-5; unclear D gene. The specimen comprised peripheral blood, sampled 28 days after the second AZD1222 dose. This sequence was found in an adult who received the AZD1222 COVID-19 vaccine. CDR3 coding DNA: TGTGCCAGCAGCTTGGCCAGGCAGCCCCAGCATTTT. Amino acids: CASSLARQPQHF.